This is a list of T cell receptor beta chains from one sample in a study of naive and memory T cell subsets. TCRdb ran MiXCR on the UMI-ligation and nested PCR reads and lists one entry per CDR3 protein. The sample records just over 80,000 distinct CDR3 sequences, approximately 9.2% being singletons. The sequenced sample was naive CD8+ T cells from blood. The source of these receptors is a human donor in good health. Both conserved end residues are part of each CDR3. The order of the fields is J gene, clone size, D gene, V gene, CDR3 DNA, CDR3 protein. D genes are given only for firm matches. Only some rows state a clone size, as once, few, many or a class for expanded clones.

TRBJ1-1	many	-	TRBV7-2	TGTGCCAGCAGCCCAGCGGGGGGGCACACTGAAGCTTTCTTT	CASSPAGGHTEAFF
TRBJ2-5	-	-	TRBV6-5	TGTGCCAGCAGTTACTGGGCGGGATCCCCGGAGACCCAGTACTTC	CASSYWAGSPETQYF
TRBJ2-7	many	-	TRBV4-1	TGCGCCAGCTCTACTGGGGGATCCTACGAGCAGTACTTC	CASSTGGSYEQYF
TRBJ1-3	-	TRBD1	TRBV5-4	TGTGCCAGCAGCTCGCGGACAGGGGGCGCGTTTAACACCATATATTTT	CASSSRTGGAFNTIYF
TRBJ2-2	-	TRBD1	TRBV4-2	TGTGCCAGCATCCCTGAGGGGGCAAACACCGGGGAGCTGTTTTTT	CASIPEGANTGELFF
TRBJ1-1	many	-	TRBV18	TGTGCCAGCTCAAAAGAGCGGGACGACACTGAAGCTTTCTTT	CASSKERDDTEAFF
TRBJ2-2	few	-	TRBV12-3/TRBV12-4	TGTGCCAGCAGTTTGAGGGAGGACACCGGGGAGCTGTTTTTT	CASSLREDTGELFF
TRBJ2-3	many	TRBD2	TRBV18	TGTGCCAGAGCGGGACTAGCGGAGATGGATACTAGCACAGATACGCAGTATTTT	CARAGLAEMDTSTDTQYF
TRBJ2-6	many	-	TRBV12-3/TRBV12-4	TGTGCCAGCAGTGCCACAGGGTTTTCTGGGGCCAACGTCCTGACTTTC	CASSATGFSGANVLTF
TRBJ2-7	-	TRBD2	TRBV27	TGTGCCAGCAGTTTTACTAGCGGGAGGACCTACGAGCAGTACTTC	CASSFTSGRTYEQYF
TRBJ1-5	-	-	TRBV29-1	TGCAGCGTTTCCCCAGGCCTTAATCAGCCCCAGCATTTT	CSVSPGLNQPQHF
TRBJ2-1	many	-	TRBV10-2	TGCGCCACCCTCCCGGGTTATTCCTACAATGAGCAGTTCTTC	CATLPGYSYNEQFF
TRBJ2-1	few	-	TRBV6-6	TGTGCCAGCAGTTACGGGACCGGTCTACTCTTC	CASSYGTGLLF
TRBJ2-1	-	TRBD2	TRBV6-2/TRBV6-3	TGTGCCAGCTGGACTAGCGGGGGGAATGAGCAGTTCTTC	CASWTSGGNEQFF
TRBJ2-2	-	-	TRBV7-6	TGTGCCAGCAGCTGGAACACCGGGGAGCTGTTTTTT	CASSWNTGELFF
TRBJ2-2	few	-	TRBV21-1	TGTGCCAGCAGCAAGGACCGGGACAGGGTTTTTTATAACACCGGGGAGCTGTTTTTT	CASSKDRDRVFYNTGELFF
TRBJ1-2	-	-	TRBV29-1	TGCAGCGTTTCTCCGGGACATAGACCGCCCACGGATGGCTACACCTTC	CSVSPGHRPPTDGYTF
TRBJ2-7	many	TRBD2	TRBV6-2/TRBV6-3	TGTGCCAGCAGTTACCCCCTTGATGAAGCGGGAACCTACGAGCAGTACTTC	CASSYPLDEAGTYEQYF
TRBJ2-1	many	-	TRBV6-5	TGTGCCAGCAGTTACGTCGGCGGAAACAATGAGCAGTTCTTC	CASSYVGGNNEQFF
TRBJ2-7	few	-	TRBV7-9	TGTGCCAGCAGCTTCAGGCCCTACGAGCAGTACTTC	CASSFRPYEQYF
TRBJ1-5	-	-	TRBV3-1	TGTGCCAGCAGTCAGACACGTTATAGCAATCAGCCCCAGCATTTT	CASSQTRYSNQPQHF
TRBJ2-1	few	TRBD2	TRBV9	TGTGCCAGCAGCGTAGTTGGACTAGCGTACAATGAGCAGTTCTTC	CASSVVGLAYNEQFF
TRBJ2-2	-	-	TRBV27	TGTGCCAGCGTCTCGGGGAGCGCCGGGGAGCTGTTTTTT	CASVSGSAGELFF
TRBJ2-3	few	TRBD2	TRBV20-1	TGCAGTGCTAGAGGGGGAGGGGCAGATACGCAGTATTTT	CSARGGGADTQYF
TRBJ2-1	few	TRBD2	TRBV28	TGTGCCAGCAGTCTCCTGGGTCGGGAGGGCCGCAATGAGCAGTTCTTC	CASSLLGREGRNEQFF
TRBJ2-7	many	-	TRBV4-3	TGCGCCAGCAGCCAAGCGGAGGGGTCCGAGCAGTACTTC	CASSQAEGSEQYF
TRBJ2-2	-	-	TRBV6-1	TGTGCCAGCAGGGCAACGACAGAGACCGGGGAGCTGTTTTTT	CASRATTETGELFF
TRBJ2-7	few	-	TRBV7-9	TGTGCCAGCAGCTTAGCCATCGGCAGGGTGGGCGACGAGCAGTACTTC	CASSLAIGRVGDEQYF
TRBJ2-1	many	-	TRBV1	TGCACCAGCAGCCAAGATCGCGTGACTAGCAGCGATTACAATGAGCAGTTCTTC	CTSSQDRVTSSDYNEQFF
TRBJ2-5	-	-	TRBV4-1	TGCGCCAGCAGTGTGGGACCGATGAAAGAGACCCAGTACTTC	CASSVGPMKETQYF
TRBJ2-7	few	-	TRBV5-5	TGTGCCAGCAGCTTACGGGGTCCGAACTACGAGCAGTACTTC	CASSLRGPNYEQYF
TRBJ2-7	many	-	TRBV25-1	TGTGCCAGCAGTGAATCGGAAGCTTTCCCCTACTACGAGCAGTACTTC	CASSESEAFPYYEQYF
TRBJ2-1	many	-	TRBV12-3/TRBV12-4	TGTGCCAGCAGTTTTGTTCCAGCCGGGTACAATGAGCAGTTCTTC	CASSFVPAGYNEQFF
TRBJ1-1	few	-	TRBV13	TGTGCCAGCAGCTTAGGAGGGGTGGTCACTGAAGCTTTCTTT	CASSLGGVVTEAFF
TRBJ1-1	few	-	TRBV4-1	TGCGCCAGCAGCCAAATTGAGGACCGTGAAGCTTTCTTT	CASSQIEDREAFF
TRBJ2-7	many	-	TRBV5-4	TGTGCCAGCAGGTCCGGGACTTCCCACGAGCAGTACTTC	CASRSGTSHEQYF
TRBJ1-5	many	-	TRBV20-1	TGCAGTGCTAGATTTGCGGGCAATCAGCCCCAGCATTTT	CSARFAGNQPQHF
TRBJ2-7	-	-	TRBV7-9	TGTGCCAGCAGCTCGTTCCAGGGGAGGTGGCTGAACGAGCAGTACTTC	CASSSFQGRWLNEQYF
TRBJ2-5	-	TRBD2	TRBV7-9	TGTGCCAGCAGCCACCCTCGGTGGGAGGGAGAGACCCAGTACTTC	CASSHPRWEGETQYF
TRBJ2-1	-	-	TRBV27	TGTGCCAGCAGTTTGGACCCCCCTGGGAATGAGCAGTTCTTC	CASSLDPPGNEQFF
TRBJ2-7	few	TRBD2	TRBV7-8	TGTGCCAGCAGCTTAGCCCCCATGGGAGGGGTACGCGAGCAGTACTTC	CASSLAPMGGVREQYF
TRBJ2-1	many	TRBD2	TRBV28	TGTGCCAGCAGTTTATCCAGGACTAGCGTCGATGAGCAGTTCTTC	CASSLSRTSVDEQFF